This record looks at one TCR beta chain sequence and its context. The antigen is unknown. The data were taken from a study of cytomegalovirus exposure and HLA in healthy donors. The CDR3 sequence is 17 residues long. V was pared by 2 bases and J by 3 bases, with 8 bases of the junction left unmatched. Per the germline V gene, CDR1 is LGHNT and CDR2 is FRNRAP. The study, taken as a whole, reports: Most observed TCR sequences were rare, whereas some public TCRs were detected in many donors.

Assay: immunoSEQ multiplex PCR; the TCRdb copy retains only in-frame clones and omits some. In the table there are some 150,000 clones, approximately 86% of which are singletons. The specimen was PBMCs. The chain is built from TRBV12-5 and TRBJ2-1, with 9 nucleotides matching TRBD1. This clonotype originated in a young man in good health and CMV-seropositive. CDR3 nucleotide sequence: TGTGCTAGTGGTTTGTACCTCCGGGACAGGGTCTACAATGAGCAGTTCTTC. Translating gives CASGLYLRDRVYNEQFF.